This T cell receptor (beta chain) was identified during a study of shared clonotypes between healthy human individuals. Germline CDR1 SGDLS, CDR2 YYNGEE. Trimming left V 1 base short and J 9 bases short, with 11 bases between. This CDR3 has 14 residues. Healthy and HIV-negative, the adult donors had no recent acute infections or vaccinations. Produced via immunoSEQ multiplex PCR; TCRdb's table is partial and in-frame only. The table lists roughly 2.4 million clones, approximately 94% of them singletons, with 0.13% in the top ten. The chain uses TRBV9 and TRBJ1-6; D not resolved. This receptor was taken from a young man in good health. The specimen sequenced was naive CD4+ T cells sorted from blood. Indicated subset: CD45RA+ positively selected. The CDR3 reads CASSVQDGGSPLHF. The CDR3 nucleotides are TGTGCCAGCAGCGTACAGGACGGAGGTTCACCCCTCCACTTT.